This T cell receptor (beta chain) was profiled in a study of shared clonotypes between healthy human individuals. Study-wide results and caveats: Richness estimates generally favored naive over memory subsets. Generation probabilities were higher for clonotypes shared across all four sorted-subset donors than for unshared ones. Researchers sampled only blood; tissue repertoires likely differ.

In the CD4+ fraction, cells were divided into CD45RA+ naive and CD45RA-negative memory subsets. On this clone: Its matching antigen is unknown.

Profiled with immunoSEQ multiplex PCR; TCRdb holds only in-frame clones, not every one. The table has roughly 2.4 million clones, 95% seen once; the top ten hold approximately 0.13%. Losses at the gene ends were 0 bases for V and 4 bases for J; bases not matched to a gene: 4. CDR1 LNHNV and CDR2 YYDKDF come from the germline V gene (reference sequence). The CDR3 is 15 residues long. The specimen sequenced was naive CD4+ T cells sorted from blood. Subset: CD45RA+ positively selected. This clonotype was obtained from a man younger than 35 in good health. This rearrangement joins TRBV15 to TRBJ2-5; TRBD2 matches 8 bases. CDR3 sequence: CATSREYSGRETQYF. Written as DNA, the CDR3 is TGTGCCACCAGCAGAGAGTACAGCGGGAGAGAGACCCAGTACTTC.